The 32 T cell receptor beta chains below were found in one sample sequenced in a study of T cell repertoires in cytomegalovirus infection. TCRdb passed the reads through MiXCR, listing each CDR3 protein once. Of about 740,000 distinct CDR3 sequences listed, under 40% are singletons. Sequenced: PBMCs. The receptors originated from a human donor in good health (CMV status not recorded). Some clones in this sample may be carry-over from other donors' samples.

This clonotype has a handful of counts. This rearrangement joins TRBV13 to TRBJ1-5, with unresolved D. Trimming removed 0 bases from V and 2 bases from J, with 5 bases in between. The length of the CDR3 is 14 residues. Germline lookup yields CDR1 PRHDT and CDR2 FYEKMQ (reference sequence). CDR3 nucleotides: TGTGCCAGCAGCTTAGGACCGCGCAATCAGCCCCAGCATTTT. Translating it yields CASSLGPRNQPQHF. The whole variable domain, filled in from reference TRBV13 and TRBJ1-5, reads AAGVIQSPRHLIKEKRETATLKCYPIPRHDTVYWYQQGPGQDPQFLISFYEKMQSDKGSIPDRFSAQQFSDYHSELNMSSLELGDSALYFCASSLGPRNQPQHFGDGTRLSIL.

This clonotype was detected ten times or more. The rearrangement uses TRBV7-2 and TRBJ2-7, with 7 bases that match TRBD1. The germline V gene has CDR1 SGHTA and CDR2 FQGNSA. With V trimmed by 4 bases and J by 2 bases, 8 bases remained unmatched. The CDR3 has 15 residues. The CDR3 spells CASSWRTGDPYEQYF. The CDR3 nucleotides read TGTGCCAGCAGCTGGCGGACAGGAGACCCCTACGAGCAGTACTTC.

The chain has TRBV5-1 and TRBJ2-7, with 8 bases matching TRBD2. CDR1 and CDR2 from the germline V gene are SGHRS and YFSETQ. Trimming cost V 4 bases and J 3 bases; bases outside gene matches: 9. This CDR3 is built from 15 residues. The CDR3 DNA sequence: TGCGCCAGCAGCGCCGGAGGGACTAGGGACTACGAGCAGTACTTC. This encodes CASSAGGTRDYEQYF. Full variable domain (rest looked up from reference TRBV5-1 and TRBJ2-7): KAGVTQTPRYLIKTRGQQVTLSCSPISGHRSVSWYQQTPGQGLQFLFEYFSETQRNKGNFPGRFSGRQFSNSRSEMNVSTLELGDSALYLCASSAGGTRDYEQYFGPGTRLTVT.

This clonotype was counted a few times. This chain uses TRBV19 with TRBJ1-6; no reliable D call. CDR1 is LNHDA and CDR2 is SQIVND in the germline V gene (reference sequence). V gave up 9 bases and J gave up 0 bases, with 3 bases separating them. This CDR3 contains 12 residues. For the CDR3, the DNA is TGTGCCAGCCGCTCCTATAATTCACCCCTCCACTTT. It specifies CASRSYNSPLHF. The variable domain in full, completed from reference TRBV19 and TRBJ1-6, reads DGGITQSPKYLFRKEGQNVTLSCEQNLNHDAMYWYRQDPGQGLRLIYYSQIVNDFQKGDIAEGYSVSREKKESFPLTVTSAQKNPTAFYLCASRSYNSPLHFGNGTRLTVT.

This clonotype was seen a handful of times. V usage is TRBV11-2 and J usage is TRBJ1-2; 7 positions agree with TRBD1. CDR1 is SGHAT and CDR2 is FQNNGV in the germline V gene. This CDR3 is 16 amino acids long. V trimming: 4 bases; J trimming: 2 bases; junction bases outside the gene matches: 10. This CDR3 reads CASSSLRQGPNYGYTF. The CDR3 nucleotides read TGTGCCAGCAGCTCTCTTCGACAGGGTCCCAACTATGGCTACACCTTC.

This clonotype has a count of ten or more. V and J are TRBV7-2 and TRBJ1-5, with D possibly TRBD1 on 5 matching bases. The CDR3 extends over 13 amino acids. CDR1 is SGHTA and CDR2 is FQGNSA in the germline V gene. V lost 5 bases to trimming and J lost 4 bases, with 9 bases between them. The DNA for the CDR3 is TGTGCCAGCAGCCAGGGCCGGAATCAGCCCCAGCATTTT. It translates to CASSQGRNQPQHF.

Regarding this clonotype: The missing conserved phenylalanine or tryptophan at the end of this CDR3 makes a read error likely. The gene calls are TRBV28 and TRBJ2-7; D not resolved. The CDR3 is 15 amino acids. Trimming pared 7 bases from V and 3 bases from J, leaving 19 bases between. The V gene's germline CDR1 is MDHEN and CDR2 SYDVKM. Written as DNA, the CDR3 is TGTGCCAGCACTGTCGTCCGACCCCTGGGCTACGAGCAGTACTTA. This gives the protein CASTVVRPLGYEQYL.

This clonotype showed up just a few times. The chain uses TRBV27 and TRBJ2-1; TRBD2 matches 7 bases. Trimming at V came to 3 bases and at J to 4 bases, leaving 6 bases not matched to a gene. CDR1 MNHEY and CDR2 SMNVEV come from the germline V gene (reference sequence). CDR3 size: 15 residues. CDR3 in amino acids: CASSLKPSGYNEQFF. The CDR3 coding sequence is TGTGCCAGCAGTTTGAAGCCTAGCGGATACAATGAGCAGTTCTTC.

The rearrangement links TRBV28 to TRBJ1-4; unclear D gene. Trimming cost V 5 bases and J 0 bases, with 7 bases left between them. The germline V gene encodes CDR1 MDHEN and CDR2 SYDVKM. The CDR3 is 14 amino acids. CDR3 amino acids: CASSTPATNEKLFF. In DNA form, the CDR3 reads TGTGCCAGCAGTACACCCGCAACTAATGAAAAACTGTTTTTT.

CDR3 DNA sequence: TGTGCCAGCAGATGGGATACCGGGGAGCTGTTTTTT. Protein: CASRWDTGELFF. The V and J genes are TRBV7-2 and TRBJ2-2, with D hard to call. The V end was cut by 6 bases, the J end by 5 bases, with 7 bases between. Germline lookup yields CDR1 SGHTA and CDR2 FQGNSA. The CDR3 totals 12 residues. Combining the CDR3 with reference TRBV7-2 and TRBJ2-2 gives the whole variable domain GAGVSQSPSNKVTEKGKDVELRCDPISGHTALYWYRQSLGQGLEFLIYFQGNSAPDKSGLPSDRFSAERTGGSVSTLTIQRTQQEDSAVYLCASRWDTGELFFGEGSRLTVL.

This clonotype was seen many times. The rearrangement joins TRBV7-2 to TRBJ2-7, with D unclear. Trimming pared 5 bases from V and 4 bases from J, leaving 9 bases between. The CDR3 runs to 12 residues. CDR1 is SGHTA and CDR2 is FQGNSA in the germline V gene. CDR3 sequence reads: CASSQTGYEQYF. CDR3 sequence (DNA): TGTGCCAGCAGCCAGACTGGTTACGAGCAGTACTTC.

The V gene is TRBV15, the J gene TRBJ1-1; 7 nucleotides align to TRBD1. J lost 4 bases, V lost 5 bases, and 7 bases had no gene match. CDR3 length: 14 amino acids. Germline assignment: CDR1 LNHNV and CDR2 YYDKDF (reference sequence). Here the CDR3 DNA reads TGTGCCACCAGCCGTACCCGGGACAGCACTGAAGCTTTCTTT. This gives the protein CATSRTRDSTEAFF.

This clonotype has only a few counts. The chain is built from TRBV12-3 or TRBV12-4 and TRBJ2-6; 7 bases fit TRBD1. This CDR3 spans 16 amino acids. The V segment lost 10 bases and the J segment 1 base; nucleotides outside the gene matches: 10. The CDR3 here is CATTGTVSSGANVLTF. The DNA of the CDR3 is TGTGCCACCACCGGGACAGTCTCATCTGGGGCCAACGTCCTGACTTTC.

CDR3 DNA sequence: TGTGCCAGCAGTCGAGGGATAGCCTACTACGAGCAGTACTTC. It codes for CASSRGIAYYEQYF. V and J are TRBV27 and TRBJ2-7, with D tentatively TRBD2 (5 bases). This CDR3 is 14 amino acids long. Germline V gene sequence: CDR1 MNHEY, CDR2 SMNVEV (reference sequence). Deletions cut 5 bases from V and 3 bases from J, with 14 bases between.

This clonotype showed up just a few times. This rearrangement joins TRBV28 to TRBJ1-5; 12 bases line up with TRBD1. V lost 6 bases to trimming and J lost 7 bases; unmatched junction nucleotides: 7. This CDR3 spans 15 amino acids. Germline-derived CDR1 and CDR2 are MDHEN and SYDVKM. The CDR3 bases are TGTGCCAGCAGGCCCGGGACAGGGGGCTACCAGCCCCAGCATTTT. Amino acid sequence: CASRPGTGGYQPQHF. Supplemented by reference TRBV28 and TRBJ1-5, the full variable domain reads DVKVTQSSRYLVKRTGEKVFLECVQDMDHENMFWYRQDPGLGLRLIYFSYDVKMKEKGDIPEGYSVSREKKERFSLILESASTNQTSMYLCASRPGTGGYQPQHFGDGTRLSIL.

In this sample, this clonotype turned up a few times. V gene TRBV19 combines with J gene TRBJ2-3, with 13 bases aligning to TRBD2. The CDR3 sequence is 17 residues long. The germline V gene encodes CDR1 LNHDA and CDR2 SQIVND (reference sequence). V shed 4 bases, J shed 1 base, and the junction held 5 bases outside the gene matches. DNA of the CDR3: TGTGCCAGTAGTAACCGCGGGACTAGCGGGGGCACAGATACGCAGTATTTT. Amino acid sequence: CASSNRGTSGGTDTQYF.

The J gene is TRBJ1-2, the V gene TRBV5-1, with TRBD1 matching over 8 bases. This CDR3 has 14 amino acids. The germline CDR1 and CDR2 sequences are SGHRS and YFSETQ. V was clipped by 4 bases and J by 7 bases; unmatched bases: 9. CDR3 loop: CASSTDRGFPGYTF. The CDR3 DNA sequence: TGCGCCAGCAGCACTGACAGGGGATTCCCTGGCTACACCTTC.

The chain carries TRBV12-3 or TRBV12-4 and TRBJ2-3; the match to TRBD1 covers 8 bases. This CDR3 contains 15 residues. Germline trimming cut 6 bases from V and 2 bases from J; bases unmatched to any gene: 7. The DNA of the CDR3 is TGTGCCAGCAGCCAGGGACAGGTTATCACAGATACGCAGTATTTT. The encoded protein is CASSQGQVITDTQYF.

This clonotype was seen a few times. V usage is TRBV24-1 and J usage is TRBJ1-5; perhaps TRBD1 as D (5 bases). Germline V lookup: CDR1 KGHDR, CDR2 SFDVKD. The V and J ends lost 9 bases and 2 bases respectively, with 13 bases between them. The CDR3 length is 14 residues. CDR3: CATGPGGGNQPQHF. For the CDR3, the DNA is TGTGCCACCGGGCCGGGGGGAGGCAATCAGCCCCAGCATTTT.

This chain connects TRBV11-2 to TRBJ2-7; D uncertain. Germline CDR1 is SGHAT and CDR2 is FQNNGV. The CDR3 is made up of 13 amino acids. Trimming left V 5 bases short and J 4 bases short, with 12 bases between. This CDR3 is CASSPLPGYEQYF. The CDR3 DNA reads as TGTGCCAGCAGCCCCCTTCCGGGTTACGAGCAGTACTTC.

The V and J genes are TRBV20-1 and TRBJ1-2, with D uncertain. This CDR3 contains 12 residues. Trimming removed 4 bases at V and 6 bases at J, with 12 bases between. CDR1 and CDR2 (germline): DFQATT, SNEGSKA (reference sequence). The CDR3 DNA is TGCAGTGCTATCCACAGTTCTCATGGCTACACCTTC. Translating gives CSAIHSSHGYTF.

The chain couples TRBV20-1 to TRBJ2-1, with 13 bases lining up with TRBD2. Germline V CDR1 and CDR2: DFQATT, SNEGSKA (reference sequence). This CDR3 is built from 14 residues. J gave up 7 bases and V 8 bases, and 8 bases lay outside the gene matches. The chain's CDR3 is CSSRRTSGRNEQFF. The CDR3 DNA is TGCAGTTCCCGGAGGACTAGCGGGAGAAATGAGCAGTTCTTC.

The J gene is TRBJ2-1, the V gene TRBV7-6; D remains ambiguous. V was pared by 5 bases and J by 5 bases, with 10 bases between. CDR3 length: 13 amino acids. The germline gives CDR1 SGHVS, CDR2 FNYEAQ. Written as DNA, the CDR3 is TGTGCCAGCAGCCTGCGGCTTGACAATGAGCAGTTCTTC. Residues: CASSLRLDNEQFF.

The rearrangement links TRBV11-2 to TRBJ2-1; 8 nucleotides align to TRBD1. Germline V gene lookup returns CDR1 SGHAT and CDR2 FQNNGV. The CDR3 is 14 residues long. V was clipped by 8 bases and J by 2 bases; unmatched bases: 5. For the CDR3, the DNA is TGTGCCAGCCTGGAGGGACAGGCCTACAATGAGCAGTTCTTC. Translation: CASLEGQAYNEQFF.

This clonotype came up many times. This chain joins TRBV7-9 and TRBJ2-1, with D perhaps TRBD1 or TRBD2 (5 bases each). V was trimmed by 5 bases and J by 0 bases, leaving 11 bases between them. The CDR3 is 15 amino acids. In germline, CDR1 is SEHNR, CDR2 FQNEAQ (reference sequence). CDR3 in amino acids: CASSPWDASYNEQFF. Here the CDR3 DNA reads TGTGCCAGCAGCCCCTGGGACGCCTCCTACAATGAGCAGTTCTTC.

V usage is TRBV6-6 and J usage is TRBJ1-1; no clear D. CDR3 size: 15 residues. V was pared by 6 bases and J by 0 bases, with 14 bases between. Germline CDR1 is MNHNY and CDR2 is SVGAGI (reference sequence). The CDR3 nucleotides are TGTGCCAGCAGCCTTAAGCCCGAAGTGAACACTGAAGCTTTCTTT. It encodes CASSLKPEVNTEAFF.

There are a few counts of this clonotype. The chain has TRBV7-6 and TRBJ1-4; no definite D call. CDR3 size: 14 residues. Per germline, CDR1 SGHVS and CDR2 FNYEAQ. V dropped 2 bases and J dropped 8 bases, with 12 bases sitting between them. The CDR3, as DNA: TGTGCCAGCAGCTTAAACGGCCCATGGGAAAAACTGTTTTTT. Residues: CASSLNGPWEKLFF.

This clonotype was counted a few times. The chain recombines TRBV25-1 with TRBJ2-5, with D perhaps given as TRBD1 or TRBD2 (6 bases each). The germline V and J ends were trimmed by 4 bases and 3 bases, with 18 bases remaining between them. Looked up from germline, CDR1 is MGHDK and CDR2 is SYGVNS. This CDR3 has 16 amino acids. CDR3 DNA sequence: TGTGCCAGCAGTGTTAAGAGAGGGGGGCAAGAAGAGACCCAGTACTTC. Its translation: CASSVKRGGQEETQYF.

This clonotype has just a few counts. The rearrangement uses TRBV7-8 and TRBJ2-7; perhaps D is TRBD1 or TRBD2 (5 bases each). Germline CDR1 SGHVS, CDR2 FQNEAQ. CDR3 length: 15 amino acids. Trimming removed 7 bases at V and 3 bases at J, with 19 bases between. This chain's CDR3 is CASTQGSGPLYEQYF. CDR3 coding DNA: TGTGCCAGCACCCAAGGGTCGGGGCCCCTCTACGAGCAGTACTTC.

This clonotype came up once. The CDR3 carries no conserved terminal phenylalanine or tryptophan, so it likely arises from a read error. The V call is TRBV19, the J call TRBJ2-5; no clear D. Trimming shortened V by 7 bases and J by 5 bases, and 17 bases separated the two germline ends. The CDR3 is 14 amino acids. Germline V gives CDR1 LNHDA, CDR2 SQIVND (reference sequence). The DNA of the CDR3 is TGTGCCAGTATTCCCTCGTTTTCGTCGGAGACCCAGTACTCC. Residues: CASIPSFSSETQYS.

The chain employs TRBV27 and TRBJ2-6, with 8 bases lining up with TRBD2. The germline CDR1 and CDR2 sequences are MNHEY and SMNVEV (reference sequence). J lost 1 base, V lost 3 bases, and 14 bases had no gene match. This CDR3 is 20 amino acids long. The CDR3 protein is CASSFHPRGGVASGANVLTF. CDR3 coding DNA: TGTGCCAGCAGTTTTCACCCCCGGGGGGGCGTAGCGTCTGGGGCCAACGTCCTGACTTTC. Variable domain in full (rest from reference TRBV27 and TRBJ2-6): EAQVTQNPRYLITVTGKKLTVTCSQNMNHEYMSWYRQDPGLGLRQIYYSMNVEVTDKGDVPEGYKVSRKEKRNFPLILESPSPNQTSLYFCASSFHPRGGVASGANVLTFGAGSRLTVL.

Concerning this clonotype: A read error may account for a junction end that differs from germline. CDR3 sequence: CASSRAGAYEHYF. DNA for the CDR3: TGTGCCAGCAGCCGAGCGGGAGCCTACGAGCATTACTTC. The rearrangement joins TRBV7-3 to TRBJ2-7; 8 bases are shared with TRBD2. Germline loops: CDR1 SGHTA, CDR2 FQGTGA. The CDR3 runs to 13 residues.